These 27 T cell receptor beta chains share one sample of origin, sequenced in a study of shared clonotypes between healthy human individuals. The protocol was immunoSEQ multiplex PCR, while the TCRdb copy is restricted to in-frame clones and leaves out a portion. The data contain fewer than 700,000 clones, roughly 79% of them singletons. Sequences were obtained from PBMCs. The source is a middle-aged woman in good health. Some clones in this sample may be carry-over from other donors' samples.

As DNA, the CDR3 is TGTGCCAGCACCCCGGGACTAGGTAGCACCGGGGAGCTGTTTTTT. Translating it yields CASTPGLGSTGELFF. The chain is built from TRBV2 and TRBJ2-2, with 8 bases lining up with TRBD2. Germline V gene lookup returns CDR1 SNHLY and CDR2 FYNNEI. The CDR3 runs 15 residues. V dropped 7 bases and J dropped 4; count of bases not matched to a gene: 8.

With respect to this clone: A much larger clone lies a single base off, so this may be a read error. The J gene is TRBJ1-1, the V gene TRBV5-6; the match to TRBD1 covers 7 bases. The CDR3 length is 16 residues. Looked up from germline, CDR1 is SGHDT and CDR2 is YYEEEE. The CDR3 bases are TGTGCCAGCAGCTTGGGAAAGGGGGCGCAGGGGACTGAAGTTTTCTTT. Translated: CASSLGKGAQGTEVFF. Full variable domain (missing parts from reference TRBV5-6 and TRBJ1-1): DAGVTQSPTHLIKTRGQQVTLRCSPKSGHDTVSWYQQALGQGPQFIFQYYEEEERQRGNFPDRFSGHQFPNYSSELNVNALLLGDSALYLCASSLGKGAQGTEVFFGQGTRLTVV.

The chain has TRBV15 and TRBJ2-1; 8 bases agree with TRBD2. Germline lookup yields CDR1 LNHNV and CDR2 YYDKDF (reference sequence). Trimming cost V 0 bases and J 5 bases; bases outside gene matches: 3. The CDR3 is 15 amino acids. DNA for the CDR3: TGTGCCACCAGCAGAGATAGCGGGACCCACAATGAGCAGTTCTTC. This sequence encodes CATSRDSGTHNEQFF.

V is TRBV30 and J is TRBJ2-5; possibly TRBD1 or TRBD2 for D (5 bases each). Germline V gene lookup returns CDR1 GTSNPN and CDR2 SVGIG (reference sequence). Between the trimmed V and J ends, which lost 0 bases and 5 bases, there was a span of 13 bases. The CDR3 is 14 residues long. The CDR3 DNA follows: TGTGCCTGGAGTGTAGAGTGGGGGTCGGAGACCCAGTACTTC. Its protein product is CAWSVEWGSETQYF. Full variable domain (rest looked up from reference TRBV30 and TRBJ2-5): SQTIHQWPATLVQPVGSPLSLECTVEGTSNPNLYWYRQAAGRGLQLLFYSVGIGQISSEVPQNLSASRPQDRQFILSSKKLLLSDSGFYLCAWSVEWGSETQYFGPGTRLLVL.

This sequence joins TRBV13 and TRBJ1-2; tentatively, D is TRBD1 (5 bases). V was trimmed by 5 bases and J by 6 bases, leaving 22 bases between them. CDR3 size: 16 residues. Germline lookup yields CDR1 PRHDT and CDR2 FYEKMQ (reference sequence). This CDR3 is CASSLLLGGSSHGYTF. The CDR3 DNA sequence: TGTGCCAGCAGCCTCCTCCTGGGGGGGTCGAGTCATGGCTACACCTTC.

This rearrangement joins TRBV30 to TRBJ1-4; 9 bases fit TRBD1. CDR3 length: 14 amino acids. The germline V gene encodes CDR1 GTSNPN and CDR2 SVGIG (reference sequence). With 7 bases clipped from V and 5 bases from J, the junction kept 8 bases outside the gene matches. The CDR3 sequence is CALDTGGMNEKLFF. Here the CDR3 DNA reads TGTGCCTTAGATACAGGGGGCATGAATGAAAAACTGTTTTTT. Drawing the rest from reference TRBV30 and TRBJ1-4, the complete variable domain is SQTIHQWPATLVQPVGSPLSLECTVEGTSNPNLYWYRQAAGRGLQLLFYSVGIGQISSEVPQNLSASRPQDRQFILSSKKLLLSDSGFYLCALDTGGMNEKLFFGSGTQLSVL.

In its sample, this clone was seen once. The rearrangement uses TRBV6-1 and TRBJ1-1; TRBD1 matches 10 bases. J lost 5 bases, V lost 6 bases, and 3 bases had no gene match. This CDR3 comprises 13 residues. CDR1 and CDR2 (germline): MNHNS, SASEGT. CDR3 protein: CASRGQGWTEAFF. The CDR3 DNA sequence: TGTGCCAGCAGGGGACAGGGGTGGACTGAAGCTTTCTTT.

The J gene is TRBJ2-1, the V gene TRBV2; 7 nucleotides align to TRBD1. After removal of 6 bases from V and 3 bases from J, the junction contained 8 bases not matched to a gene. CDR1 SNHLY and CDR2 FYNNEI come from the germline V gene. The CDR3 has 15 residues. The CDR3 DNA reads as TGTGCCAGCAGCGCTCTTCCAGGGGGCTACAATGAGCAGTTCTTC. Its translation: CASSALPGGYNEQFF.

CDR3 loop: CASSSETANYGYTF. The CDR3 DNA is TGTGCCAGCAGCTCGGAGACAGCTAACTATGGCTACACCTTC. This rearrangement joins TRBV5-4 to TRBJ1-2; possibly TRBD1 for D (5 bases). Trimming left V 3 bases short and J 0 bases short, with 9 bases between. Germline V lookup: CDR1 SGHNT, CDR2 YYREEE (reference sequence). CDR3 length: 14 amino acids.

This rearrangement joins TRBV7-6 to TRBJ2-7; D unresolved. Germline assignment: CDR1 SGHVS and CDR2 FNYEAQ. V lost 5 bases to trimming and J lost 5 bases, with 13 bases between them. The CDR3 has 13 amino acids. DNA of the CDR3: TGTGCCAGCAGCCTCCCCAACGCCCACGAGCAGTACTTC. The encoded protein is CASSLPNAHEQYF.

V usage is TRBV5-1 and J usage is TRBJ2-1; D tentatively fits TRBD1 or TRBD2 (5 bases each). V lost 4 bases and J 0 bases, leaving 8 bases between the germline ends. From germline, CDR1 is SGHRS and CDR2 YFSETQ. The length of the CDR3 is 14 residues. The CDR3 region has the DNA TGCGCCAGCAGCCCGGGACCCTCCTACAATGAGCAGTTCTTC. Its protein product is CASSPGPSYNEQFF.

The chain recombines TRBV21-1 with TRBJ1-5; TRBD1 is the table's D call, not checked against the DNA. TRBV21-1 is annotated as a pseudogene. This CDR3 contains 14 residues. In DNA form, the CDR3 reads TGTGCCAGCAGGGGACAGGAATGGGATCAGCCCCAGCATTTT. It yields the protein CASRGQEWDQPQHF.

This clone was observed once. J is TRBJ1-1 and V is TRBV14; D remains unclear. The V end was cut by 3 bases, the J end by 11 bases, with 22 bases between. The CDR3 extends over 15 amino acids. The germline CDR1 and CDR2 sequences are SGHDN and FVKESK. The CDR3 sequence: CASSHGGERTPFAFF. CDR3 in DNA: TGTGCCAGCAGCCATGGCGGGGAGAGGACTCCGTTCGCTTTCTTT.

The CDR3 spells CASSFSSGGPYEQYF. The CDR3 nucleotides read TGTGCCAGCAGCTTTTCGTCGGGAGGGCCCTACGAGCAGTACTTC. V gene TRBV11-3 combines with J gene TRBJ2-7; 8 bases agree with TRBD2. This CDR3 is built from 15 residues. CDR1 is SGHNT, CDR2 YENEEA, per germline. With 3 bases clipped from V and 2 bases from J, the junction kept 6 bases outside the gene matches.

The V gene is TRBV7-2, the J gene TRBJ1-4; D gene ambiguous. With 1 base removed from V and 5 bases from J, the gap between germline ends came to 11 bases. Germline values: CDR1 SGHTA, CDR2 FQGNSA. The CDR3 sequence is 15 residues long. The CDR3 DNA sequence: TGTGCCAGCAGCTTAGGTGGAGGGCCAAATGAAAAACTGTTTTTT. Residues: CASSLGGGPNEKLFF.

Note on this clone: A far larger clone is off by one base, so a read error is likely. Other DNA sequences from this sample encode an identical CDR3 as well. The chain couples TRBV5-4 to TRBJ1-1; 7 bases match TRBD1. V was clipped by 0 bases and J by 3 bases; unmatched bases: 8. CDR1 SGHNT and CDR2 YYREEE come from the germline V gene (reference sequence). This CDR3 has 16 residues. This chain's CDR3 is CASSLGTGVEDTEAFF. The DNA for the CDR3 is TGTGCCAGCAGCTTGGGGACAGGTGTTGAGGACACTGAAGCTTTCTTT. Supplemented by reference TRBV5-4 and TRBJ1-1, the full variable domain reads ETGVTQSPTHLIKTRGQQVTLRCSSQSGHNTVSWYQQALGQGPQFIFQYYREEENGRGNFPPRFSGLQFPNYSSELNVNALELDDSALYLCASSLGTGVEDTEAFFGQGTRLTVV.

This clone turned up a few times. The CDR3 nucleotides are TGTGCCAGCTCACCGGCCCAAGGCAGGGGACCCCCTGAAGCTTTCTTT. Translated, it gives CASSPAQGRGPPEAFF. The V gene is TRBV18, the J gene TRBJ1-1; weak D call: TRBD1 (6 bases). Trimming pared 3 bases from V and 6 bases from J, leaving 20 bases between. The CDR3 runs to 16 residues. Germline V gives CDR1 KGHSH, CDR2 LQKENI.

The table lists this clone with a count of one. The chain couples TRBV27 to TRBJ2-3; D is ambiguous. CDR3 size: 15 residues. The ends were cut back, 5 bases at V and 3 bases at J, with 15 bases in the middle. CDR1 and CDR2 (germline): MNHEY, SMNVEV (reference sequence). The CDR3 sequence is CASSGSHMATDTQYF. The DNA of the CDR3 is TGTGCCAGCAGTGGTAGCCATATGGCTACAGATACGCAGTATTTT.

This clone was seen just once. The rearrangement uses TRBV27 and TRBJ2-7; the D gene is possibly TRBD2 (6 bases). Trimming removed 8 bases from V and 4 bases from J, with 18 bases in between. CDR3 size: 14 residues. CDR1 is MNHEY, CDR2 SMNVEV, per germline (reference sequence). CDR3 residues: CASGSWQGGYEQYF. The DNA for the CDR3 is TGTGCCAGCGGGTCTTGGCAGGGAGGTTACGAGCAGTACTTC.

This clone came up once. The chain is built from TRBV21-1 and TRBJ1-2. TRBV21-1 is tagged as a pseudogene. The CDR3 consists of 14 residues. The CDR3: CASSEPPRNYGYTF. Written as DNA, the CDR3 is TGTGCCAGCAGCGAACCCCCGAGGAACTATGGCTACACCTTC.

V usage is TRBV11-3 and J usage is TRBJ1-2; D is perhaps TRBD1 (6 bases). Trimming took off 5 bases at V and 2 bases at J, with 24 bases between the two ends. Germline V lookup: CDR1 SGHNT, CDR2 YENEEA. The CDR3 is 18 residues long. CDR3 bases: TGTGCCAGCAGCCACTGCTTGGTATGTCAGGGGCCGAACTATGGCTACACCTTC. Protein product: CASSHCLVCQGPNYGYTF.

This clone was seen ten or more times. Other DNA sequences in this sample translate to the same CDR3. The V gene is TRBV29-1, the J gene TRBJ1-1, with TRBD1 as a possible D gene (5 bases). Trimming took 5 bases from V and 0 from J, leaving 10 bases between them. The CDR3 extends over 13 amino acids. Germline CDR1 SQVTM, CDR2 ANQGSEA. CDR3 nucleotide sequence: TGCAGCGTTAGCAGGGACTTGAACACTGAAGCTTTCTTT. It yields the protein CSVSRDLNTEAFF.

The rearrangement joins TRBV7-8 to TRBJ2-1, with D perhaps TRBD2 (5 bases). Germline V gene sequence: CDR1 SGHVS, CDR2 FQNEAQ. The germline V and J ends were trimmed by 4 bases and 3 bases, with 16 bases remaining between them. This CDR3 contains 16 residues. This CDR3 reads CASSSVDLTFYNEQFF. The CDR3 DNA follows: TGTGCCAGCAGCTCTGTGGACTTGACCTTCTACAATGAGCAGTTCTTC.

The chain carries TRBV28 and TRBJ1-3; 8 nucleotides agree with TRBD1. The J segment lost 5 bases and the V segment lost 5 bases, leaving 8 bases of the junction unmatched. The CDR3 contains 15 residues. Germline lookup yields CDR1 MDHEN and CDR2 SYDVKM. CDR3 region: CASSRQTGVRNTIYF. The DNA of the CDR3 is TGTGCCAGCAGTCGCCAGACAGGGGTCAGAAACACCATATATTTT. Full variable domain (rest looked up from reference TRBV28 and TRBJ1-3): DVKVTQSSRYLVKRTGEKVFLECVQDMDHENMFWYRQDPGLGLRLIYFSYDVKMKEKGDIPEGYSVSREKKERFSLILESASTNQTSMYLCASSRQTGVRNTIYFGEGSWLTVV.

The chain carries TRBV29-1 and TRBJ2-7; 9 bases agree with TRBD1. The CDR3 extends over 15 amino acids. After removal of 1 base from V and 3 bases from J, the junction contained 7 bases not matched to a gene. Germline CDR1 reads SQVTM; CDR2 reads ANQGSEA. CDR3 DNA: TGCAGCGTTGAAGCAGGGACAGGGTCAAGCTACGAGCAGTACTTC. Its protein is CSVEAGTGSSYEQYF.

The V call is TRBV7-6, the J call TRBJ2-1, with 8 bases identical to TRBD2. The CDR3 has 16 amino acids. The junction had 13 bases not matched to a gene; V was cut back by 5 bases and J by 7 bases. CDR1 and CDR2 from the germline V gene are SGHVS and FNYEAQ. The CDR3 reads CASSPLGGVNTNEQFF. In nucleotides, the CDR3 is TGTGCCAGCAGCCCCCTCGGGGGGGTCAATACGAATGAGCAGTTCTTC.

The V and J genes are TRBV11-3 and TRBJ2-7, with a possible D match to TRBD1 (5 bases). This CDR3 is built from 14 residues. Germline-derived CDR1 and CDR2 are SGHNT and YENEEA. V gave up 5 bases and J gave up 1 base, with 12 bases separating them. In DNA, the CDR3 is TGTGCCAGCAGCCCCGCCGGACAATCCTACGAGCAGTACTTC. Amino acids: CASSPAGQSYEQYF.